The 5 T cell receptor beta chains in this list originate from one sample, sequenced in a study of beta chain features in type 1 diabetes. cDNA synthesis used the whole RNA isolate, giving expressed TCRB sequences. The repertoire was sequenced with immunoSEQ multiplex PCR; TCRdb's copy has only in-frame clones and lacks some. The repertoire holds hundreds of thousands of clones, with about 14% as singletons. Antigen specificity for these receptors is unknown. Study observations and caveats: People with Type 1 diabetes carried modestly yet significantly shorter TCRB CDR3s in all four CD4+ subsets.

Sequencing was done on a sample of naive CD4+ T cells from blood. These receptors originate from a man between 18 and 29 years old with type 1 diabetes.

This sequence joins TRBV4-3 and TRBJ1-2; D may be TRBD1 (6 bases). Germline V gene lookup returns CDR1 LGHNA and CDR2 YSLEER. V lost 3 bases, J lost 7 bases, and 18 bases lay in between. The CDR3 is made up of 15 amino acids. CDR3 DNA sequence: TGCGCCAGCAGCCATCCGGACCGGGGGGCCTCTGGCTACACCTTC. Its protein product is CASSHPDRGASGYTF.

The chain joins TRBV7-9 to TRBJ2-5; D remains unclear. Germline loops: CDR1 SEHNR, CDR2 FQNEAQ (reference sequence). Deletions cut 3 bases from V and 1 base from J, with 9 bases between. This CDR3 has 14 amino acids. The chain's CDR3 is CASSLMTRQETQYF. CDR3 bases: TGTGCCAGCAGCTTGATGACACGCCAAGAGACCCAGTACTTC.

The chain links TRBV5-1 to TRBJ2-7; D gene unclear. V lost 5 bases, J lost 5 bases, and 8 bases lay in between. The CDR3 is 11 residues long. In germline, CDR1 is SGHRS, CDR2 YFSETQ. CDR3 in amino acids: CASSIAHEQYF. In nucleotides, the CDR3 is TGCGCCAGCAGTATCGCCCACGAGCAGTACTTC.

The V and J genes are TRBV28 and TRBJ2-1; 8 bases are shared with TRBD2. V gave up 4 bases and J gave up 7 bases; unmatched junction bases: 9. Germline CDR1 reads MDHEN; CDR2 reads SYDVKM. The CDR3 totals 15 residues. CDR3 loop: CASSSPGLVPNEQFF. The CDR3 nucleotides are TGTGCCAGCAGTTCCCCGGGACTAGTCCCGAATGAGCAGTTCTTC.

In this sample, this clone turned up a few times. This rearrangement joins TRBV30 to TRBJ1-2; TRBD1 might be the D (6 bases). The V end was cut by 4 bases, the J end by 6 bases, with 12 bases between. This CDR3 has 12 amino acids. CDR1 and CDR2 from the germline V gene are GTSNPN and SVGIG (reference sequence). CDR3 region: CAWKGGEDGYTF. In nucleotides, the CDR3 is TGTGCCTGGAAGGGGGGGGAGGATGGCTACACCTTC. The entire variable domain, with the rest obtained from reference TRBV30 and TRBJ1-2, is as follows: SQTIHQWPATLVQPVGSPLSLECTVEGTSNPNLYWYRQAAGRGLQLLFYSVGIGQISSEVPQNLSASRPQDRQFILSSKKLLLSDSGFYLCAWKGGEDGYTFGSGTRLTVV.